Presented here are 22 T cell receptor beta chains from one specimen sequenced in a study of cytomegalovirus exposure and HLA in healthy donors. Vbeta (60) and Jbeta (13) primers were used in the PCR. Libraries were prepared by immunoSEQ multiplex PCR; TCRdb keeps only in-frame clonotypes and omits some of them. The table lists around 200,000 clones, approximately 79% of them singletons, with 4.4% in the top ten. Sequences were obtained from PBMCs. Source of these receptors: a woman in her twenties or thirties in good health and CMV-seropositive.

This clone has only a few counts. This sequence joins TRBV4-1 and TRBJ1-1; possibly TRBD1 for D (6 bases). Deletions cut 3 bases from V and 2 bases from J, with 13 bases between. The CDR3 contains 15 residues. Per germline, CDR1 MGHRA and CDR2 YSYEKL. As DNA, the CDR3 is TGCGCCAGCAGCCACGAGCCGGGACAAAACACTGAAGCTTTCTTT. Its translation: CASSHEPGQNTEAFF.

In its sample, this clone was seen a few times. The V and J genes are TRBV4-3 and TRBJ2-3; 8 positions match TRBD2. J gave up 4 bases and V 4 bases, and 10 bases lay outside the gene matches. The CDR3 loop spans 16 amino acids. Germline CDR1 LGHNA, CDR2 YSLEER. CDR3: CASSRDFAGGADTQYF. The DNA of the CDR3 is TGCGCCAGCAGCCGCGACTTTGCGGGAGGTGCAGATACGCAGTATTTT.

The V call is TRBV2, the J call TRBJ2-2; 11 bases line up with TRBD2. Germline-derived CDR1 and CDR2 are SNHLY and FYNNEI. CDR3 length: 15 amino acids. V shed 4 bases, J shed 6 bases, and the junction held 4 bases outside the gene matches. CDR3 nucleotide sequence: TGTGCCAGCAGTGCGGAGACTAGCGGGGCCGGGGAGCTGTTTTTT. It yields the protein CASSAETSGAGELFF.

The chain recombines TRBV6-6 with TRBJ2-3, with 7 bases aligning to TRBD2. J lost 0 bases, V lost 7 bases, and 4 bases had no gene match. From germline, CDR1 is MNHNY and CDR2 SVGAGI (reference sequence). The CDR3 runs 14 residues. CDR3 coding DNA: TGTGCCAGCACTAGCGGACCTAGCACAGATACGCAGTATTTT. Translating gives CASTSGPSTDTQYF.

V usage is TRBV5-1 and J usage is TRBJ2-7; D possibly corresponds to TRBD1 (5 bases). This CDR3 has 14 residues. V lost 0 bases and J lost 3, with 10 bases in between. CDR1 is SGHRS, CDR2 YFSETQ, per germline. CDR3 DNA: TGCGCCAGCAGCTTGGTGCAGGGCCGCTACGAGCAGTACTTC. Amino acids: CASSLVQGRYEQYF.

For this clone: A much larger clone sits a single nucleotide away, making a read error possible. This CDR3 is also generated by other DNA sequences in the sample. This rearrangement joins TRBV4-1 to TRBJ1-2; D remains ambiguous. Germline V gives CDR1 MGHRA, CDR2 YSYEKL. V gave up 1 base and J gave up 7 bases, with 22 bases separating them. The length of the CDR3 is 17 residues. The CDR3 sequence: CASSQAPHRRWEGGYTF. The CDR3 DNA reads TGCGCCAGCAGCCAAGCGCCCCACCGTAGATGGGAGGGTGGCTACACCTTC.

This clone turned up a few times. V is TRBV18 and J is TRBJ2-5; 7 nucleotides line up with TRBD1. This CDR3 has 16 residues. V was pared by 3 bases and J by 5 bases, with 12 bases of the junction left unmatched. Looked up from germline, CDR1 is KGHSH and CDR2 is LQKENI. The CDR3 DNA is TGTGCCAGCTCACCCACGGACAGGCCCGGTGGGGAGACCCAGTACTTC. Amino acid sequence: CASSPTDRPGGETQYF.

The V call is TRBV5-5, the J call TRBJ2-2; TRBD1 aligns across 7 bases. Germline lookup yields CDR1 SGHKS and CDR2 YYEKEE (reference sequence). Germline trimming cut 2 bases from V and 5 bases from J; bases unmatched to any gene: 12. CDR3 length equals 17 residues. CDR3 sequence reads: CASSFQSTGAGTGELFF. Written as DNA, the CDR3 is TGTGCCAGCAGCTTTCAATCCACAGGGGCAGGGACCGGGGAGCTGTTTTTT.

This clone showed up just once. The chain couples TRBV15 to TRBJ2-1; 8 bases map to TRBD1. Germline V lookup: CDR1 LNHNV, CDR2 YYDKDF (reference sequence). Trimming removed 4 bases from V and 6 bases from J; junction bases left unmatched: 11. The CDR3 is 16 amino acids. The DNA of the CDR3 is TGTGCCACCAGCACCGGCGGGACAGGCCTAATCAATGAGCAGTTCTTC. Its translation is CATSTGGTGLINEQFF.

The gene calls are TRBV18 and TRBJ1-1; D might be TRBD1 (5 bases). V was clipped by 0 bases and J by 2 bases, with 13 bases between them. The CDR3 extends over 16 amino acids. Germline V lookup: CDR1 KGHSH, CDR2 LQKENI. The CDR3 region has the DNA TGTGCCAGCTCACCACCGTCGGGGGGGATTAACACTGAAGCTTTCTTT. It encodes CASSPPSGGINTEAFF.

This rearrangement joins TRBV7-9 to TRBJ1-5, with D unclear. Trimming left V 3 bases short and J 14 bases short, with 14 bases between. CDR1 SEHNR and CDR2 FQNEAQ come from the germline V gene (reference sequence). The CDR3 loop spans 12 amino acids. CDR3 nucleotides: TGTGCCAGCAGCTTGGCCGCAGATGATAAGCATTTT. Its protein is CASSLAADDKHF.

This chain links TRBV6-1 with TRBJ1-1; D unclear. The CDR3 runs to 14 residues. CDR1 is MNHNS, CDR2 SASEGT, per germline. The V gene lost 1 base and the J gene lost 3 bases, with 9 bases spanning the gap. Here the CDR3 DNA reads TGTGCCAGCAGTGAAGGCAATCTAGACACTGAAGCTTTCTTT. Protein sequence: CASSEGNLDTEAFF.

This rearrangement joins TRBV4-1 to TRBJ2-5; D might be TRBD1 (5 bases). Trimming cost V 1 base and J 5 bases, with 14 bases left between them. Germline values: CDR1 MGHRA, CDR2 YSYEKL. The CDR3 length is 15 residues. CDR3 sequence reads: CASSQGPRVGETQYF. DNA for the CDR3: TGCGCCAGCAGCCAAGGTCCCAGGGTCGGGGAGACCCAGTACTTC.

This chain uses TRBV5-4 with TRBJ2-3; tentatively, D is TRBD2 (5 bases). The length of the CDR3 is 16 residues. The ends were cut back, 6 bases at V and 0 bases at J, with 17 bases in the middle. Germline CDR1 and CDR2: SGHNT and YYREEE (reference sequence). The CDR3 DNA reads TGTGCCAGCAAAGCTTTCATTGGCGGGAGCACAGATACGCAGTATTTT. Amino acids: CASKAFIGGSTDTQYF.

CDR3 loop: CASSSTTGGTEAFF. CDR3 DNA: TGTGCCAGCAGCTCTACTACAGGGGGCACTGAAGCTTTCTTT. V usage is TRBV6-5 and J usage is TRBJ1-1; 8 bases are shared with TRBD1. The germline CDR1 and CDR2 sequences are MNHEY and SVGAGI. With V trimmed by 6 bases and J by 4 bases, 7 bases remained unmatched. This CDR3 has 14 amino acids.

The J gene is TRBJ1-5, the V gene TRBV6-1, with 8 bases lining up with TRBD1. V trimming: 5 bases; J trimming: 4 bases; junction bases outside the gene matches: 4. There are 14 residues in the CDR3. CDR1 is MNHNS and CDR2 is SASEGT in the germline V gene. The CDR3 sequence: CASSSGTGNQPQHF. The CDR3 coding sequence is TGTGCCAGCAGTTCCGGGACAGGTAATCAGCCCCAGCATTTT.

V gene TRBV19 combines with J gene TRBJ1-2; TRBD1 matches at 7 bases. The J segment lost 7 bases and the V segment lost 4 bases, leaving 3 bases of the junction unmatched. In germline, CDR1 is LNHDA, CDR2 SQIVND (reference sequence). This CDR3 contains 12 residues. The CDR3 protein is CASSTRQGGYTF. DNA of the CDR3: TGTGCCAGTAGTACCCGACAGGGTGGCTACACCTTC. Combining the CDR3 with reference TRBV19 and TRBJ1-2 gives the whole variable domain DGGITQSPKYLFRKEGQNVTLSCEQNLNHDAMYWYRQDPGQGLRLIYYSQIVNDFQKGDIAEGYSVSREKKESFPLTVTSAQKNPTAFYLCASSTRQGGYTFGSGTRLTVV.

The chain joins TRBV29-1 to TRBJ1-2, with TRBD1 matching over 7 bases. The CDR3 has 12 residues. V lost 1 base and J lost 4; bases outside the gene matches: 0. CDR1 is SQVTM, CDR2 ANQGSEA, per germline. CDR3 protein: CSVEGQGYGYTF. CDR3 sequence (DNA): TGCAGCGTTGAAGGACAGGGCTATGGCTACACCTTC.

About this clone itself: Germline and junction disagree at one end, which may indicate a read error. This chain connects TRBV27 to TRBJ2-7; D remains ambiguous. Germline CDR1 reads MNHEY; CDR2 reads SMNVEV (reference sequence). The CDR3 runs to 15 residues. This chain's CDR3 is CASSAQRNSGYEQHF. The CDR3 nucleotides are TGTGCCAGCAGTGCCCAAAGGAACTCAGGCTACGAGCAGCACTTC.

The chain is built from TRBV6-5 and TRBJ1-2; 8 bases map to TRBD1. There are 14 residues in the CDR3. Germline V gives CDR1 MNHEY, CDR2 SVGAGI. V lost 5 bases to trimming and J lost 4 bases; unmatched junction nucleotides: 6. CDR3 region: CASSQGQGSYGYTF. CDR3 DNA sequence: TGTGCCAGCAGTCAAGGACAGGGAAGCTATGGCTACACCTTC.

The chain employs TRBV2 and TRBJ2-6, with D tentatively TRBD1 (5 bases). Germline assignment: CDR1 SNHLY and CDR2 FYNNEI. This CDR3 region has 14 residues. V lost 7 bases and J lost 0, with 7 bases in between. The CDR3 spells CASKGPSGANVLTF. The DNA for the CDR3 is TGTGCCAGCAAGGGGCCCTCTGGGGCCAACGTCCTGACTTTC.

CDR3 region: CSVEQQGQETQYF. In nucleotides, the CDR3 is TGCAGCGTTGAACAACAGGGTCAAGAGACCCAGTACTTC. V gene TRBV29-1 combines with J gene TRBJ2-5; maybe TRBD1 (6 bases). The V gene's germline CDR1 is SQVTM and CDR2 ANQGSEA. V shed 2 bases and J shed 2 bases, with 9 bases lying between them. The CDR3 runs to 13 residues.